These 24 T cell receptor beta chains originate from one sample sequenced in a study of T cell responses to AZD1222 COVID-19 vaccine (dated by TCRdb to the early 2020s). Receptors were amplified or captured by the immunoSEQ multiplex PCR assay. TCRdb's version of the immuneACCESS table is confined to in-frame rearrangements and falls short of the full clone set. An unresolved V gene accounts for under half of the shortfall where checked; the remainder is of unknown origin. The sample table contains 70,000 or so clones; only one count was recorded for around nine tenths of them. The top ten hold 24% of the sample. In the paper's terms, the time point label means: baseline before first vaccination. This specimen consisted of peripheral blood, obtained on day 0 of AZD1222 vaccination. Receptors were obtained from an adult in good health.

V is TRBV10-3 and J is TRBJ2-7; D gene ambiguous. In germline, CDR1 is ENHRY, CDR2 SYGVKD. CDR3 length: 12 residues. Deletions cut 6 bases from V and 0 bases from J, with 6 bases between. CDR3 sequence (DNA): TGTGCCATCAGGACGGCCTCCTACGAGCAGTACTTC. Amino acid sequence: CAIRTASYEQYF.

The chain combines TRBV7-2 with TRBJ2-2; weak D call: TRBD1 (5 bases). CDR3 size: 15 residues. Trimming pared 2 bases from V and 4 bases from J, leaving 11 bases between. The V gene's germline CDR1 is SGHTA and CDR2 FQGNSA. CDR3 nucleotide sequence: TGTGCCAGCAGCTTACAGACAGAAAGCACCGGGGAGCTGTTTTTT. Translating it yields CASSLQTESTGELFF. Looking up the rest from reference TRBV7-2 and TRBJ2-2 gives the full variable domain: GAGVSQSPSNKVTEKGKDVELRCDPISGHTALYWYRQSLGQGLEFLIYFQGNSAPDKSGLPSDRFSAERTGGSVSTLTIQRTQQEDSAVYLCASSLQTESTGELFFGEGSRLTVL.

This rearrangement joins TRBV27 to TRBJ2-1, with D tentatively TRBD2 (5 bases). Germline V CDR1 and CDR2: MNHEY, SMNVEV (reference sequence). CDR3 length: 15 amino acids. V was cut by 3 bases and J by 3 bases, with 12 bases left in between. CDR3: CASSLDSPLYNEQFF. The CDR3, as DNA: TGTGCCAGCAGTTTGGACTCCCCCCTCTACAATGAGCAGTTCTTC.

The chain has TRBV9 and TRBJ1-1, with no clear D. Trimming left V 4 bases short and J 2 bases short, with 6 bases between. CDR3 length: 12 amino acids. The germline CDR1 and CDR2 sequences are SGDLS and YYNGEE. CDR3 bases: TGTGCCAGCAGCCCCCGAAACACTGAAGCTTTCTTT. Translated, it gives CASSPRNTEAFF.

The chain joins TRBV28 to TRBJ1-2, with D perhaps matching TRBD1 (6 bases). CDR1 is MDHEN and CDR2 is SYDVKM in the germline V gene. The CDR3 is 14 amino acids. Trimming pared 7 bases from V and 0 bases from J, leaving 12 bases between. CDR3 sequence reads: CASTLTGANYGYTF. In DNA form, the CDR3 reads TGTGCCAGCACCCTGACAGGAGCTAACTATGGCTACACCTTC.

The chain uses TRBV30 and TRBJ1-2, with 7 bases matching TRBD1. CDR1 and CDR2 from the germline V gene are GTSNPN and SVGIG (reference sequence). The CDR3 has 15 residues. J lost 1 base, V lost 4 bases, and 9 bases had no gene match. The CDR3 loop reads CAWTAGTANNYGYTF. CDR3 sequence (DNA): TGTGCCTGGACCGCCGGGACAGCGAATAACTATGGCTACACCTTC.

The CDR3 nucleotides read TGTGCCTGGAGTAAGGACAGCATGAACACTGAAGCTTTCTTT. It translates to CAWSKDSMNTEAFF. This chain connects TRBV30 to TRBJ1-1; D is perhaps TRBD1 (6 bases). Germline V gene lookup returns CDR1 GTSNPN and CDR2 SVGIG (reference sequence). V gave up 2 bases and J gave up 0 bases, with 10 bases separating them. This CDR3 contains 14 residues.

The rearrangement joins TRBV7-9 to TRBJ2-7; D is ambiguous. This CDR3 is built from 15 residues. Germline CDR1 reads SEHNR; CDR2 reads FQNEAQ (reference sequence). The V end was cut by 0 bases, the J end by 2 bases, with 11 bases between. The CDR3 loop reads CASSLAVGRAYEQYF. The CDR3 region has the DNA TGTGCCAGCAGCTTAGCGGTCGGAAGGGCCTACGAGCAGTACTTC. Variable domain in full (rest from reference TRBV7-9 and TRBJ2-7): DTGVSQNPRHKITKRGQNVTFRCDPISEHNRLYWYRQTLGQGPEFLTYFQNEAQLEKSRLLSDRFSAERPKGSFSTLEIQRTEQGDSAMYLCASSLAVGRAYEQYFGPGTRLTVT.

DNA for the CDR3: TGTGCCAGCAGTGAAATCAGGGACGAGCAGTACTTC. This encodes CASSEIRDEQYF. V gene TRBV6-1 combines with J gene TRBJ2-7; D may be TRBD1 (5 bases). The V and J ends lost 2 bases and 5 bases respectively, with 7 bases between them. The length of the CDR3 is 12 residues. The germline V gene encodes CDR1 MNHNS and CDR2 SASEGT.

CDR3 sequence (DNA): TGTGCCAGCAGGACCCTTCAAAGTTCACCCCTCCACTTT. This gives the protein CASRTLQSSPLHF. The rearrangement uses TRBV6-5 and TRBJ1-6; no clear D. V lost 6 bases and J 9 bases, leaving 12 bases between the germline ends. Germline lookup yields CDR1 MNHEY and CDR2 SVGAGI. The CDR3 is 13 amino acids.

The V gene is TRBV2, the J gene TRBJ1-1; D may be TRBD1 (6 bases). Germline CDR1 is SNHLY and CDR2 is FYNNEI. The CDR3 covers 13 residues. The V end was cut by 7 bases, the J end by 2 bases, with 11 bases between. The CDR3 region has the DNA TGTGCCAGCAAGATCAGGGGAAACACTGAAGCTTTCTTT. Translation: CASKIRGNTEAFF.

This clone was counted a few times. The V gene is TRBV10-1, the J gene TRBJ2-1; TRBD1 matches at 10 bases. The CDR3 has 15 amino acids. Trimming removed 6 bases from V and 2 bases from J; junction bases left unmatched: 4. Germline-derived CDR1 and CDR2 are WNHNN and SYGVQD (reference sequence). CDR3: CASSADRGPYNEQFF. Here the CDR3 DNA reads TGCGCCAGCAGCGCAGACAGGGGGCCCTACAATGAGCAGTTCTTC.

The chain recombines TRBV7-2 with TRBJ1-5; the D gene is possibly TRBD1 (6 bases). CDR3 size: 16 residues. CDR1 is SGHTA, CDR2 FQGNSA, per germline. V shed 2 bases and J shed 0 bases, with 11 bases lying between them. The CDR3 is CASSLTGFRSNQPQHF. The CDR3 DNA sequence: TGTGCCAGCAGCTTAACAGGGTTTCGTAGCAATCAGCCCCAGCATTTT.

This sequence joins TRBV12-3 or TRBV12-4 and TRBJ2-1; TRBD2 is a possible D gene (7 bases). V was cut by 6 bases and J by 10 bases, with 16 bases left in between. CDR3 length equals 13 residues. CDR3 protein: CASRGGGNIEQFF. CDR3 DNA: TGTGCCAGCAGAGGGGGGGGCAATATAGAGCAGTTCTTC.

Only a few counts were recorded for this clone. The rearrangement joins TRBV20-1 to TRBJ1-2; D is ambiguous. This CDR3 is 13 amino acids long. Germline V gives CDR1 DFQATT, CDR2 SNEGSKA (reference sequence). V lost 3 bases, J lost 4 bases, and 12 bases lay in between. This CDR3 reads CSASVRLGYGYTF. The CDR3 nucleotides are TGCAGTGCTAGTGTCCGGCTGGGCTATGGCTACACCTTC.

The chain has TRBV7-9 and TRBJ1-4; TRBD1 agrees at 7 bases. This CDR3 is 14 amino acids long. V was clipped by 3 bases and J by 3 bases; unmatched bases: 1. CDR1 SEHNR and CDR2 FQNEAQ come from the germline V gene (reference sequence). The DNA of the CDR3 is TGTGCCAGCAGCTTTCAGGGGGCTAATGAAAAACTGTTTTTT. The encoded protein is CASSFQGANEKLFF. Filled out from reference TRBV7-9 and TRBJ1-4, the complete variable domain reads DTGVSQNPRHKITKRGQNVTFRCDPISEHNRLYWYRQTLGQGPEFLTYFQNEAQLEKSRLLSDRFSAERPKGSFSTLEIQRTEQGDSAMYLCASSFQGANEKLFFGSGTQLSVL.

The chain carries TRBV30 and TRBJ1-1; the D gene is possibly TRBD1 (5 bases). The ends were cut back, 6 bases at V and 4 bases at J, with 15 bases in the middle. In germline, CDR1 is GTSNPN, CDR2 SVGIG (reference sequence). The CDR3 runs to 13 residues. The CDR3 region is CACSPGGGTEAFF. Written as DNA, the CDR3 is TGTGCCTGCTCGCCCGGGGGTGGCACTGAAGCTTTCTTT.

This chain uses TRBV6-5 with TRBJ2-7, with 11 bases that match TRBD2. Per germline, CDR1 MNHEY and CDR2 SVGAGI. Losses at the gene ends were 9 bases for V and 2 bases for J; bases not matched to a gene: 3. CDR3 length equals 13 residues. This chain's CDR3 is CASRLAGPYEQYF. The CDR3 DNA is TGTGCCAGTAGACTAGCGGGGCCCTACGAGCAGTACTTC.

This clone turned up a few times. The CDR3 reads CSVQMHGQGARAFF. The CDR3, as DNA: TGCAGCGTCCAAATGCACGGACAGGGGGCGCGGGCTTTCTTT. The V and J genes are TRBV29-1 and TRBJ1-1; TRBD1 agrees at 11 bases. Per germline, CDR1 SQVTM and CDR2 ANQGSEA. With 6 bases clipped from V and 11 bases from J, the junction kept 14 bases outside the gene matches. The CDR3 loop spans 14 amino acids.

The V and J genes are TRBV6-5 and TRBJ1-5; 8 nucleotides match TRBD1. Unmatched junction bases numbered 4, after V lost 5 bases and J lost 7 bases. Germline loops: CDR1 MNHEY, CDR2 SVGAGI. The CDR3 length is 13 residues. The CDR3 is CASSPGDRQPQHF. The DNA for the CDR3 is TGTGCCAGCAGTCCAGGGGACAGGCAGCCCCAGCATTTT.

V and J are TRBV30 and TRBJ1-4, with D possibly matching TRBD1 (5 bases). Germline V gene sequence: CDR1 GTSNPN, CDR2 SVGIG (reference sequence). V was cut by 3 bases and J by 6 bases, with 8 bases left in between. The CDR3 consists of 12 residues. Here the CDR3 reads CAWSRGYEKLFF. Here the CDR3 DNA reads TGTGCCTGGAGCCGGGGGTATGAAAAACTGTTTTTT.

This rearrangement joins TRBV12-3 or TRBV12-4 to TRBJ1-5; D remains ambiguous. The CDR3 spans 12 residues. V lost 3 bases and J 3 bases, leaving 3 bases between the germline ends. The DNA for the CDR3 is TGTGCCAGCAGTTTCATCAATCAGCCCCAGCATTTT. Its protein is CASSFINQPQHF.

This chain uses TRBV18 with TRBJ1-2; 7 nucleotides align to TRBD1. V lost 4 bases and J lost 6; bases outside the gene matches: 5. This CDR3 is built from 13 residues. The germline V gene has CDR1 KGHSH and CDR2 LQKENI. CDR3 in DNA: TGTGCCAGCTCACAAGACAGGGCCCATGGCTACACCTTC. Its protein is CASSQDRAHGYTF. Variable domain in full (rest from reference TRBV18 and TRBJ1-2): NAGVMQNPRHLVRRRGQEARLRCSPMKGHSHVYWYRQLPEEGLKFMVYLQKENIIDESGMPKERFSAEFPKEGPSILRIQQVVRGDSAAYFCASSQDRAHGYTFGSGTRLTVV.

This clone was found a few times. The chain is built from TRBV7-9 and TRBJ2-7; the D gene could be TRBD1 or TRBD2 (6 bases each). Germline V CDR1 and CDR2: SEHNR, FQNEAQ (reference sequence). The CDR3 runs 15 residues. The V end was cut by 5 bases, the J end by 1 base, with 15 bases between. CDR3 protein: CASSTPEGGSYEQYF. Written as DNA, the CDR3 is TGTGCCAGCAGCACCCCAGAAGGGGGGTCCTACGAGCAGTACTTC.